This TCR beta chain was retrieved from a study of T-cell reconstitution after alpha-beta-depleted transplantation in children (dated by TCRdb to about 2016). About the full investigation: The study quantitatively tracked T-cell immune reconstitution after TCRalphabeta/CD19-depleted allogeneic hematopoietic cell transplantation in children using TCR repertoire profiling. Here is what the overall study found, with its caveats: In some patients, high TCRbeta diversity at day 60 was attributed to recipient T cells and intrathymic progenitors that had survived conditioning. About two months after transplant, the apparently early recovery of alphabetaT-cell counts reportedly depended on just several hundred clones that had expanded rapidly and came from non-depleted graft cells. The frequencies of hyperexpanded clones fell over the following months, and after one year, T-cell counts and TCRbeta diversity were mostly attributed to newly produced T cells.

The meaning of the sample's treatment or condition label: allogeneic hematopoietic cell transplantation with graft depleted of TCRalphabeta T cells and CD19 B cells. The children who served as transplant recipients had been given grafts of TCRalphabeta/CD19-depleted allogeneic hematopoietic cells. The protocol used for the library was PCR. Sequenced on an Illumina HiSeq 2500. TCR library preparation used molecular barcoding, with unique molecular identifiers applied to normalize quantification of the TCRbeta repertoire. In TCRdb, the public reads were trimmed at Q25 with fastp and aligned with MiXCR, with productive beta chains retained. Rows with a matching CDR3 protein are joined into one entry that keeps the most common DNA and genes. This sample has 530,000 or so distinct CDR3 sequences in its table, and 27% of those were observed once. The ten largest account for approximately 33% of the sample.

In this sample, this clonotype turned up a few times. Its binding antigen is unknown. No quality values exist for individual bases; no much larger clone is one base distant. The specimen was PBMCs, collected before TCRalphabeta/CD19-depleted stem cell transplant. The TCR sequence derives from a boy younger than two with Wiskott-Aldrich syndrome, due to receive a stem cell transplant.

The DNA sequence reads TGCGCCAGCACGGGGGGGCACCTTTTGGACGAGCAGTACTTC. Its translation is CASTGGHLLDEQYF. This receptor chain uses TRBV5-1 and TRBJ2-7, and TRBD2 aligns with 8 junction nucleotides. V is cut back by 6 bases and J by 5 bases, with 10 bases in the junction unmatched. As encoded in the germline V gene, CDR1 is SGHRS while CDR2 is YFSETQ. There are 14 amino acids in the CDR3, from cysteine to phenylalanine inclusive. Only the CDR3 region is kept as DNA, spanning 42 bases read in frame from base 1.